This T cell receptor (beta chain) is drawn from a study of blood T cell repertoires in COVID-19. This CDR3 contains 16 residues. Deletions cut 0 bases from V and 2 bases from J, with 14 bases between. CDR1 is SGHKS, CDR2 YYEKEE, per germline (reference sequence). TCRdb's copy holds only in-frame clones and misses some; the assay was immunoSEQ multiplex PCR. The data show over 100,000 clones, about nine tenths seen once. Sequences were obtained from peripheral blood. The chain carries TRBV5-5 and TRBJ1-2; TRBD1 might be the D (6 bases). The origin of this receptor is a man aged 45 to 65 with acute or convalescent COVID-19. CDR3 coding DNA: TGTGCCAGCAGCTTGGAGGGACTAGACAGGAACTATGGCTACACCTTC. It codes for CASSLEGLDRNYGYTF.